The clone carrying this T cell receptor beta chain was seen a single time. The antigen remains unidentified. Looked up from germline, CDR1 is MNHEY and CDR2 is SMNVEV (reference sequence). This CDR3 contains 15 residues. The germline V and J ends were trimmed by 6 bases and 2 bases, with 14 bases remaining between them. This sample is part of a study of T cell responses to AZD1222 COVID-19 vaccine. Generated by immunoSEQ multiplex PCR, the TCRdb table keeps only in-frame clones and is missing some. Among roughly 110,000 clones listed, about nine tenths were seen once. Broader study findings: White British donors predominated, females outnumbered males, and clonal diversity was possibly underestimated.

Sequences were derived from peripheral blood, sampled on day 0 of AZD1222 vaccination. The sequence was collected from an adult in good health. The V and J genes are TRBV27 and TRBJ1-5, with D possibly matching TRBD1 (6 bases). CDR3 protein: CASSRGAGGNQPQHF. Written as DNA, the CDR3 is TGTGCCAGCAGCAGGGGCGCGGGTGGCAATCAGCCCCAGCATTTT.